The 28 T cell receptor gamma chains presented below share a single source sample, sequenced in a study of Vδ1+ human thymocytes. Broader study findings: Thymic TRG and TRD repertoires appeared highly polyclonal.

These receptors' antigens are unknown. Extracted RNA was reverse transcribed into cDNA. Multiplex PCR used pooled V-gene forward primers and a constant-region reverse primer to amplify CDR3s. TCRdb called clones from the multiplex PCR reads again using CATT. The sample holds about 27,000 gamma-chain clones, around 18% seen once. The sequencing sample was made of Vdelta1+ gamma-delta thymocytes from the thymus. Documented subset: FACS-sorted CD3+ TCRalphabeta- TCRVdelta1+ TCRVdelta2- thymocytes. The origin of the receptors is a boy in the first two years of life who had congenital heart surgery.

Only a few counts were recorded for this clone. The rearrangement joins TRGV5 to TRGJ1 or TRGJ2. Germline assignment: CDR1 VINAFY and CDR2 YDVSNSKD. This CDR3 comprises 17 residues. Losses at the gene ends were 3 bases for V and 5 bases for J; bases not matched to a gene: 19. The CDR3 loop is CATWDAVTPPPNYKKLF. CDR3 nucleotides: TGTGCCACCTGGGACGCTGTAACCCCACCCCCAAATTATAAGAAACTCTTT.

V is TRGV2 and J is TRGJ1 or TRGJ2. CDR1 and CDR2 from the germline V gene are EGSNGY and YDSYNSKV. The CDR3 is 14 amino acids. The V gene end was trimmed by 4 bases and the J gene end by 8 bases; junction bases not matched to a gene: 14. CDR3 nucleotide sequence: TGTGCCACCTGGGATGGACCTGTCTCGAATAAGAAACTCTTT. It translates to CATWDGPVSNKKLF.

This clone was picked up a small number of times. Since a much larger clone is just one base distant, this may be a read error. The same CDR3 arises from other DNA sequences in this sample as well. The chain joins TRGV5 to TRGJ1 or TRGJ2. CDR1 is VINAFY and CDR2 is YDVSNSKD in the germline V gene. The CDR3 sequence is 12 residues long. Trimming removed 0 bases from V and 7 bases from J; junction bases left unmatched: 3. In DNA, the CDR3 is TGTGCCACCTGGGACAGGGGCTATAAGAAACTCTTT. It yields the protein CATWDRGYKKLF.

The chain has TRGV8 and TRGJ1 or TRGJ2. V gave up 2 bases and J gave up 0 bases; unmatched junction bases: 4. Germline V gene lookup returns CDR1 VENAVY and CDR2 YDSYNSRV. The CDR3 sequence is 14 residues long. The CDR3 DNA sequence: TGTGCCACCTGGGATACCTGGAATTATTATAAGAAACTCTTT. Translating it yields CATWDTWNYYKKLF.

The chain joins TRGV9 to TRGJ1 or TRGJ2. The germline V gene has CDR1 GITISATS and CDR2 ISYDGTV (reference sequence). There are 15 residues in the CDR3. V gave up 3 bases and J gave up 6 bases; unmatched junction bases: 14. The CDR3 reads CALWEQYPIGYKKLF. In DNA form, the CDR3 reads TGTGCCTTGTGGGAGCAATACCCGATAGGTTATAAGAAACTCTTT.

As to this clone: The same CDR3 is also encoded by other DNA sequences in this sample. This chain uses TRGV4 with TRGJP2. The trim removed 3 bases at V and 0 bases at J, leaving 4 bases unmatched. This CDR3 is built from 15 residues. The germline V gene has CDR1 EGSTGY and CDR2 YDSYTSSV. The CDR3 loop reads CATWDLYSSDWIKTF. CDR3 DNA: TGTGCCACCTGGGATTTATATAGTAGTGATTGGATCAAGACGTTT.

This sequence joins TRGV5 and TRGJ1 or TRGJ2. Trimming at V came to 6 bases and at J to 8 bases, leaving 4 bases not matched to a gene. CDR1 is VINAFY, CDR2 YDVSNSKD, per germline. This CDR3 is 10 amino acids long. Here the CDR3 reads CATWSNKKLF. The DNA of the CDR3 is TGTGCCACCTGGTCTAATAAGAAACTCTTT.

This clone was observed a handful of times. V gene TRGV4 combines with J gene TRGJ1 or TRGJ2. The CDR3 is 15 amino acids. CDR1 and CDR2 from the germline V gene are EGSTGY and YDSYTSSV. The trim removed 6 bases at V and 2 bases at J, leaving 13 bases unmatched. CDR3 nucleotides: TGTGCCACCTGGTCCCCTGGGGATCATTATTATAAGAAACTCTTT. Translation gives CATWSPGDHYYKKLF.

This chain uses TRGV4 with TRGJ1 or TRGJ2. This CDR3 has 9 amino acids. Germline lookup yields CDR1 EGSTGY and CDR2 YDSYTSSV. The V gene end was trimmed by 8 bases and the J gene end by 12 bases; junction bases not matched to a gene: 7. The CDR3, as DNA: TGTGCCACCTACGGTAGGAAACTCTTT. Residues: CATYGRKLF.

The chain is built from TRGV2 and TRGJ1 or TRGJ2. The germline gives CDR1 EGSNGY, CDR2 YDSYNSKV. CDR3 length: 16 amino acids. The V and J ends lost 3 bases and 11 bases, in that order; junction bases with no gene match: 22. The CDR3 nucleotides read TGTGCCACCTGGGACAGGCCGGTTTTCGATGAGCCTGAGAAACTCTTT. Its translation: CATWDRPVFDEPEKLF.

This clone was seen a single time. The rearrangement uses TRGV5 and TRGJ1 or TRGJ2. Per germline, CDR1 VINAFY and CDR2 YDVSNSKD. Trimming at V came to 3 bases and at J to 12 bases, leaving 14 bases not matched to a gene. This CDR3 is 13 amino acids long. The CDR3 nucleotides are TGTGCCACCTGGGACGGAAAATTATTCGGGAAACTCTTT. Translation gives CATWDGKLFGKLF.

The chain carries TRGV9 and TRGJ1 or TRGJ2. The V gene end was trimmed by 2 bases and the J gene end by 0 bases; junction bases not matched to a gene: 7. CDR1 is GITISATS, CDR2 ISYDGTV, per germline (reference sequence). This CDR3 is built from 15 residues. CDR3 region: CALWEDRLNYYKKLF. CDR3 nucleotides: TGTGCCTTGTGGGAGGATCGATTGAATTATTATAAGAAACTCTTT.

V and J are TRGV5 and TRGJ1 or TRGJ2. Germline V CDR1 and CDR2: VINAFY, YDVSNSKD. CDR3 length equals 10 residues. The J segment lost 7 bases and the V segment lost 6 bases, leaving 3 bases of the junction unmatched. This chain's CDR3 is CATWMYKKLF. The CDR3, as DNA: TGTGCCACCTGGATGTATAAGAAACTCTTT.

In this sample, this clone is medium-sized. V is TRGV5 and J is TRGJ1 or TRGJ2. CDR1 and CDR2 (germline): VINAFY, YDVSNSKD. The CDR3 consists of 11 residues. J gave up 3 bases and V 6 bases, and 2 bases lay outside the gene matches. The CDR3 nucleotides are TGTGCCACCTGGCTTTATTATAAGAAACTCTTT. Encoded protein: CATWLYYKKLF.

About this clone: Germline and junction disagree at one end, which may indicate a read error. This sample includes further DNA sequences coding for the same CDR3. This chain uses TRGV4 with TRGJ1 or TRGJ2. CDR3 length: 11 amino acids. In germline, CDR1 is EGSTGY, CDR2 YDSYTSSV. The chain's CDR3 is CATWDPVKKLF. CDR3 sequence (DNA): TGTGCCACCTGGGATCCGGTCAAGAAACTGTTT.

The chain uses TRGV9 and TRGJP. Germline CDR1 and CDR2: GITISATS and ISYDGTV (reference sequence). The V segment lost 9 bases and the J segment 12 bases; nucleotides outside the gene matches: 5. The CDR3 has 12 residues. The CDR3: CALEGGKKIKVF. Written as DNA, the CDR3 is TGTGCCTTGGAGGGGGGCAAAAAAATCAAGGTATTT.

This clone has a handful of counts. The V gene is TRGV4, the J gene TRGJP2. V was pared by 1 base and J by 0 bases, with 5 bases of the junction left unmatched. The germline gives CDR1 EGSTGY, CDR2 YDSYTSSV. The CDR3 is 16 amino acids. The CDR3 here is CATWDGFDSSDWIKTF. As DNA, the CDR3 is TGTGCCACCTGGGATGGATTTGATAGTAGTGATTGGATCAAGACGTTT.

This clone was counted a few times. V is TRGV5 and J is TRGJ1 or TRGJ2. Germline CDR1 VINAFY, CDR2 YDVSNSKD. The CDR3 consists of 12 residues. V lost 5 bases to trimming and J lost 8 bases; unmatched junction nucleotides: 9. CDR3 amino acids: CATWATDDKKLF. CDR3 in DNA: TGTGCCACCTGGGCTACTGATGATAAGAAACTCTTT.

This clone occurred a few times. The chain combines TRGV8 with TRGJP1. The CDR3 runs 13 residues. From germline, CDR1 is VENAVY and CDR2 YDSYNSRV. The V gene end was trimmed by 5 bases and the J gene end by 3 bases; junction bases not matched to a gene: 3. The CDR3, as DNA: TGTGCCACCTGGGGGTCCACTGGTTGGTTCAAGATATTT. The encoded protein is CATWGSTGWFKIF.

This clone appeared a few times. This rearrangement joins TRGV5 to TRGJ1 or TRGJ2. Germline lookup yields CDR1 VINAFY and CDR2 YDVSNSKD. Trimming cost V 0 bases and J 7 bases; bases outside gene matches: 12. This CDR3 spans 15 amino acids. This CDR3 is CATWDRPEGIYKKLF. For the CDR3, the DNA is TGTGCCACCTGGGACAGGCCCGAGGGGATATATAAGAAACTCTTT.

By sample fraction, this clone is medium-sized. The chain employs TRGV4 and TRGJ1 or TRGJ2. The V segment lost 4 bases and the J segment 8 bases; nucleotides outside the gene matches: 5. The CDR3 is made up of 11 amino acids. Germline V gene data show CDR1 as EGSTGY and CDR2 as YDSYTSSV. The CDR3 sequence: CATWDANKKLF. The CDR3 DNA follows: TGTGCCACCTGGGACGCAAATAAGAAACTCTTT.

The genes are TRGV8 and TRGJP2. Germline V gene lookup returns CDR1 VENAVY and CDR2 YDSYNSRV. J gave up 4 bases and V 5 bases, and 10 bases lay outside the gene matches. The CDR3 covers 15 residues. The CDR3, as DNA: TGTGCCACCTGGGTCCCGACGTCTAGTGATTGGATCAAGACGTTT. It yields the protein CATWVPTSSDWIKTF.

In regard to this clone: This may arise from a read error, as a much more abundant clone is one base away. V and J are TRGV3 and TRGJ1 or TRGJ2. The V gene's germline CDR1 is VTNTFY and CDR2 YDVSTARD (reference sequence). The CDR3 has 14 residues. V gave up 3 bases and J gave up 0 bases; unmatched junction bases: 5. This CDR3 reads CATWDCPNYYKKLF. In DNA form, the CDR3 reads TGTGCCACCTGGGACTGTCCGAATTATTATAAGAAACTCTTT.

A remark on this clone: The sample holds other DNA sequences that translate to the same CDR3. The chain is built from TRGV9 and TRGJ1 or TRGJ2. In germline, CDR1 is GITISATS, CDR2 ISYDGTV (reference sequence). J gave up 2 bases and V 4 bases, and 2 bases lay outside the gene matches. CDR3 length: 12 amino acids. CDR3 sequence reads: CALWEYYYKKLF. CDR3 nucleotide sequence: TGTGCCTTGTGGGAATATTATTATAAGAAACTCTTT.

This clone was observed a few times. The genes are TRGV2 and TRGJP2. V shed 2 bases, J shed 5 bases, and the junction held 5 bases outside the gene matches. This CDR3 comprises 14 residues. The V gene's germline CDR1 is EGSNGY and CDR2 YDSYNSKV. Here the CDR3 reads CATWDVVSDWIKTF. Written as DNA, the CDR3 is TGTGCCACCTGGGACGTTGTCAGTGATTGGATCAAGACGTTT.

V usage is TRGV9 and J usage is TRGJP1. Trimming cost V 4 bases and J 2 bases; bases outside gene matches: 4. Germline V gives CDR1 GITISATS, CDR2 ISYDGTV (reference sequence). This CDR3 has 14 amino acids. The CDR3 DNA reads TGTGCCTTGTGGGAACTCACCACTGGTTGGTTCAAGATATTT. This gives the protein CALWELTTGWFKIF.

On this clone: A read error is possible here, since a much larger clone lies one base away. This chain uses TRGV8 with TRGJP2. The V and J ends lost 5 bases and 2 bases, in that order; junction bases with no gene match: 5. The CDR3 is made up of 14 amino acids. CDR1 and CDR2 (germline): VENAVY, YDSYNSRV. CDR3 sequence: CATWVGSSDWIKTF. In DNA form, the CDR3 reads TGTGCCACCTGGGTCGGGAGTAGTGATTGGATCAAGACGTTT.

The genes are TRGV9 and TRGJ1 or TRGJ2. CDR1 is GITISATS and CDR2 is ISYDGTV in the germline V gene (reference sequence). The CDR3 has 15 amino acids. The trim removed 2 bases at V and 3 bases at J, leaving 10 bases unmatched. CDR3 in amino acids: CALWEGGVGYYKKLF. The CDR3 region has the DNA TGTGCCTTGTGGGAGGGCGGAGTGGGTTATTATAAGAAACTCTTT.